This T cell receptor (beta chain) was found in a study of shared clonotypes between healthy human individuals. Study-wide results and limits: The study found lower generation probabilities in non-shared clonotypes than in those shared by all four donors.

CDR3 length equals 17 residues. Looked up from germline, CDR1 is MDHEN and CDR2 is SYDVKM. V was cut by 7 bases and J by 2 bases, with 24 bases left in between. TCRdb's copy holds only in-frame clones and misses some; the assay was immunoSEQ multiplex PCR. The sample records 2.3 million or so clones, 85% to 95% being singletons. As for this clone: The antigen is unknown.

Sequenced material: naive CD4+ T cells from PBMCs. Noted subset: CD45RA+ positively selected. The source is a man in his late teens or twenties in good health. Some clones in this sample may be carry-over from other donors' samples. This sequence joins TRBV28 and TRBJ2-7; D is ambiguous. CDR3 amino acids: CASTTLRGPRVTYEQYF. CDR3 sequence (DNA): TGTGCCAGCACCACCCTTCGAGGACCGAGAGTAACCTACGAGCAGTACTTC. Full variable domain (remainder filled in from reference TRBV28 and TRBJ2-7): DVKVTQSSRYLVKRTGEKVFLECVQDMDHENMFWYRQDPGLGLRLIYFSYDVKMKEKGDIPEGYSVSREKKERFSLILESASTNQTSMYLCASTTLRGPRVTYEQYFGPGTRLTVT.